Here is one T cell receptor beta chain with its context. The antigen remains unidentified. Amplification used 60 Vbeta primers and 13 Jbeta primers. Measured with immunoSEQ multiplex PCR; TCRdb has only the in-frame clones, and not every one. The sample has 35,000 to 50,000 clones; 60% to 80% are singletons. V lost 2 bases, J lost 4 bases, and 5 bases stayed unmatched. This CDR3 has 15 amino acids. CDR1 and CDR2 from the germline V gene are MNHEY and SVGAGI. The sample belongs to a study of cytomegalovirus exposure and HLA in healthy donors. Nominal health characterized the donors when sampled, though unrecorded immune exposures were likely. Study conclusions and caveats: TCR beta V- and J-gene trimming was later associated with a missense DCLRE1C variant. A later analysis found that most CMV-associated TCR beta chains appeared HLA-restricted.

The V gene is TRBV6-5, the J gene TRBJ2-1; TRBD2 matches 7 bases. The TCR sequence derives from a man under 40 in good health and CMV-seronegative. The sequencing input was PBMCs. DNA for the CDR3: TGTGCCAGCAGTTACGCCCAGCGGGGATACAATGAGCAGTTCTTC. Translation gives CASSYAQRGYNEQFF.